This TCR beta chain was profiled in a study of blood T cell repertoires in COVID-19. Germline CDR1 reads SGHRS; CDR2 reads YFSETQ. CDR3 length: 14 amino acids. V lost 4 bases, J lost 3 bases, and 13 bases lay in between. Libraries were prepared by immunoSEQ multiplex PCR; TCRdb keeps only in-frame clonotypes and omits some of them. The sample has some 510,000 clones, roughly 90% seen once. The genes are TRBV5-1 and TRBJ1-1; D call uncertain. The origin of this receptor is a woman aged 40-49 years who had recovered from COVID-19. The specimen was PBMCs or T cells enriched from blood (not recorded which). CDR3 nucleotides: TGCGCCAGCAGCAAGGAGGCTTTCTACACTGAAGCTTTCTTT. Residues: CASSKEAFYTEAFF.